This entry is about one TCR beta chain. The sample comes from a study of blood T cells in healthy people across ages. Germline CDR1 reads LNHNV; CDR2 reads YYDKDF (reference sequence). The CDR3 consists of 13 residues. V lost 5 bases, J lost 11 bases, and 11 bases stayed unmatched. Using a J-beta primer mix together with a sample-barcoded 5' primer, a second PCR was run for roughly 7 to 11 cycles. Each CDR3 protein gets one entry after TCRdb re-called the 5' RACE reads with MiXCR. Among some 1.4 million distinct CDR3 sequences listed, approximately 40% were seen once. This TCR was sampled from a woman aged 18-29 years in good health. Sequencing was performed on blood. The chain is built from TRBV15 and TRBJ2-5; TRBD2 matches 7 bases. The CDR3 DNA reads TGTGCCACCAGCCTGTTCGGGGGGAATGAGCAGTACTTC. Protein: CATSLFGGNEQYF. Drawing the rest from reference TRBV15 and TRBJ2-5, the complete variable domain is DAMVIQNPRYQVTQFGKPVTLSCSQTLNHNVMYWYQQKSSQAPKLLFHYYDKDFNNEADTPDNFQSRRPNTSFCFLDIRSPGLGDTAMYLCATSLFGGNEQYFGPGTRLLVL.